Below are 23 T cell receptor beta chains sequenced from a single sample in a study of blood T cell repertoires in COVID-19. Repertoires were generated with immunoSEQ multiplex PCR, while TCRdb's copy carries only in-frame clones and drops some. The sample lists nearly 250,000 clones; 85% were seen once. The sequenced sample consisted of PBMCs or T cells enriched from blood (not recorded which). These receptors were collected from a woman between 50 and 59 years old with acute COVID-19.

This clone came up once. The chain uses TRBV7-2 and TRBJ2-7, with TRBD2 matching over 7 bases. CDR3 length: 17 residues. The germline V gene encodes CDR1 SGHTA and CDR2 FQGNSA. The V gene end was trimmed by 6 bases and the J gene end by 0 bases; junction bases not matched to a gene: 14. CDR3 sequence reads: CASRAPAGERSSYEQYF. The CDR3 nucleotides are TGTGCCAGCAGAGCCCCTGCGGGGGAGCGGAGCTCCTACGAGCAGTACTTC.

The rearrangement uses TRBV30 and TRBJ2-7; the match to TRBD1 covers 9 bases. The V and J ends lost 0 bases and 7 bases, in that order; junction bases with no gene match: 4. The CDR3 extends over 13 amino acids. Germline V gene data show CDR1 as GTSNPN and CDR2 as SVGIG (reference sequence). CDR3 residues: CAWSVQGAREQYF. The CDR3 DNA is TGTGCCTGGAGTGTACAGGGGGCTCGAGAGCAGTACTTC.

The chain employs TRBV12-5 and TRBJ2-1; 10 nucleotides line up with TRBD2. V was pared by 4 bases and J by 3 bases, with 3 bases of the junction left unmatched. Germline V gene lookup returns CDR1 LGHNT and CDR2 FRNRAP. The CDR3 is 15 residues long. The CDR3 bases are TGTGCTAGTGGTTGGACTAGCGGAGACTACAATGAGCAGTTCTTC. It yields the protein CASGWTSGDYNEQFF.

This clone was detected only once. The rearrangement joins TRBV19 to TRBJ1-5; 8 positions agree with TRBD1. CDR1 is LNHDA, CDR2 SQIVND, per germline (reference sequence). V shed 3 bases, J shed 6 bases, and the junction held 13 bases outside the gene matches. This CDR3 contains 17 residues. Here the CDR3 reads CASSMEGGQATLQPQHF. Here the CDR3 DNA reads TGTGCCAGTAGTATGGAGGGGGGACAGGCCACTCTTCAGCCCCAGCATTTT.

The chain has TRBV5-1 and TRBJ2-3, with D perhaps matching TRBD2 (7 bases). This CDR3 contains 17 residues. V shed 1 base and J shed 0 bases, with 15 bases lying between them. Per germline, CDR1 SGHRS and CDR2 YFSETQ. In nucleotides, the CDR3 is TGCGCCAGCAGCTTGCGGGGGGCGACGTCTAGCACAGATACGCAGTATTTT. It yields the protein CASSLRGATSSTDTQYF.

This sequence joins TRBV11-3 and TRBJ2-1; D is perhaps TRBD1 (6 bases). CDR1 and CDR2 (germline): SGHNT, YENEEA. V was cut by 6 bases and J by 8 bases, with 20 bases left in between. The CDR3 is 15 residues long. CDR3 sequence (DNA): TGTGCCAGCAGAACCGGGACAATCTTCACTTATGAGCAGTTCTTC. It encodes CASRTGTIFTYEQFF.

The chain recombines TRBV2 with TRBJ1-2; no clear D gene. Germline V lookup: CDR1 SNHLY, CDR2 FYNNEI. V gave up 1 base and J gave up 2 bases, with 8 bases separating them. The CDR3 covers 14 residues. In DNA, the CDR3 is TGTGCCAGCAGTGAAGAGCCATTGAACTATGGCTACACCTTC. Protein product: CASSEEPLNYGYTF.

This clone was counted once. The chain combines TRBV7-9 with TRBJ1-1; 7 bases map to TRBD1. Losses at the gene ends were 1 base for V and 9 bases for J; bases not matched to a gene: 5. Germline V lookup: CDR1 SEHNR, CDR2 FQNEAQ (reference sequence). CDR3 length equals 13 residues. DNA of the CDR3: TGTGCCAGCAGCTTAGGCGAGGGGGCGAAAGCTTTCTTT. Protein: CASSLGEGAKAFF. The full variable domain, in which reference TRBV7-9 and TRBJ1-1 provide the parts outside the CDR3, is DTGVSQNPRHKITKRGQNVTFRCDPISEHNRLYWYRQTLGQGPEFLTYFQNEAQLEKSRLLSDRFSAERPKGSFSTLEIQRTEQGDSAMYLCASSLGEGAKAFFGQGTRLTVV.

The V gene is TRBV9, the J gene TRBJ1-2; 7 nucleotides agree with TRBD1. With V trimmed by 0 bases and J by 0 bases, 8 bases remained unmatched. The CDR3 extends over 17 amino acids. CDR1 is SGDLS, CDR2 YYNGEE, per germline. In nucleotides, the CDR3 is TGTGCCAGCAGCGTAGTCACAGGGGACAGAACTAACTATGGCTACACCTTC. This translates into CASSVVTGDRTNYGYTF.

This chain uses TRBV19 with TRBJ2-2; 12 positions match TRBD1. Unmatched junction bases numbered 11, after V lost 5 bases and J lost 7 bases. The germline gives CDR1 LNHDA, CDR2 SQIVND (reference sequence). This CDR3 spans 17 amino acids. The CDR3 DNA is TGTGCCAGTAGTCCCCTAACGGGACAGGGGGCTGTCGGGGAGCTGTTTTTT. Protein: CASSPLTGQGAVGELFF.

The chain employs TRBV7-6 and TRBJ2-5; weak D call: TRBD2 (7 bases). The CDR3 consists of 15 residues. Deletions cut 1 base from V and 5 bases from J, with 14 bases between. Germline values: CDR1 SGHVS, CDR2 FNYEAQ. The CDR3 DNA follows: TGTGCCAGCAGCTTAGAAATGGGGGGGGCTGAGACCCAGTACTTC. Residues: CASSLEMGGAETQYF.

The chain combines TRBV9 with TRBJ1-2; 8 bases fit TRBD1. Looked up from germline, CDR1 is SGDLS and CDR2 is YYNGEE. The CDR3 consists of 13 residues. The V gene end was trimmed by 0 bases and the J gene end by 8 bases; junction bases not matched to a gene: 3. The CDR3 loop reads CASSVEQGEGYTF. CDR3 bases: TGTGCCAGCAGCGTAGAACAGGGGGAAGGCTACACCTTC.

The chain is built from TRBV27 and TRBJ1-1, with 9 nucleotides matching TRBD1. Unmatched junction bases numbered 9, after V lost 4 bases and J lost 9 bases. Germline V gene lookup returns CDR1 MNHEY and CDR2 SMNVEV (reference sequence). The length of the CDR3 is 14 residues. This chain's CDR3 is CASSSPPDRGQAFF. The CDR3 coding sequence is TGTGCCAGCAGTTCACCCCCGGACAGGGGACAAGCTTTCTTT.

This clone appeared once. This chain uses TRBV10-2 with TRBJ1-5; D is possibly TRBD1 (6 bases). Germline CDR1 and CDR2: WSHSY and SAAADI. The CDR3 has 13 residues. The germline V and J ends were trimmed by 3 bases and 7 bases, with 10 bases remaining between them. CDR3 protein: CASSDRGGQPQHF. The CDR3 DNA is TGCGCCAGCAGTGACAGGGGTGGACAGCCCCAGCATTTT.

The CDR3, as DNA: TGTGCCAGCACCGGGGGGCCTGAAGCTTTCTTT. Translating it yields CASTGGPEAFF. The chain carries TRBV6-5 and TRBJ1-1; possibly TRBD1 for D (6 bases). Looked up from germline, CDR1 is MNHEY and CDR2 is SVGAGI. There are 11 residues in the CDR3. Trimming cost V 7 bases and J 6 bases, with 9 bases left between them.

The genes are TRBV7-9 and TRBJ1-6; 10 bases agree with TRBD1. This CDR3 spans 15 amino acids. With 7 bases clipped from V and 9 bases from J, the junction kept 9 bases outside the gene matches. CDR1 SEHNR and CDR2 FQNEAQ come from the germline V gene (reference sequence). The CDR3 DNA sequence: TGTGCCAGCAAACCCGGGACAGGGGATAGTTCACCCCTCCACTTT. Protein product: CASKPGTGDSSPLHF.

V is TRBV12-5 and J is TRBJ1-3; 12 nucleotides line up with TRBD1. The junction had 14 bases not matched to a gene; V was cut back by 0 bases and J by 5 bases. CDR1 LGHNT and CDR2 FRNRAP come from the germline V gene. The CDR3 has 20 amino acids. CDR3 loop: CASGLVGAGTGGSVRNTIYF. The CDR3 DNA reads as TGTGCTAGTGGTTTGGTCGGGGCTGGGACAGGGGGCAGTGTTAGAAACACCATATATTTT.

CDR3 sequence reads: CASSEPLEQYF. The CDR3 DNA reads TGTGCCAGCAGTGAACCCCTCGAGCAGTACTTC. The chain uses TRBV2 and TRBJ2-7; D unresolved. From germline, CDR1 is SNHLY and CDR2 FYNNEI. Between the trimmed V and J ends, which lost 2 bases and 6 bases, there was a span of 5 bases. This CDR3 contains 11 residues.

V and J are TRBV5-4 and TRBJ2-1, with D perhaps TRBD2 (6 bases). The CDR3 runs 13 residues. From germline, CDR1 is SGHNT and CDR2 YYREEE (reference sequence). V was clipped by 4 bases and J by 10 bases, with 15 bases between them. DNA for the CDR3: TGTGCCAGCAGCGGGGGACTTCCTCGGGAGCAGTTCTTC. As protein: CASSGGLPREQFF.

This clone was detected a few times. Other nucleotide sequences from this sample produce the same CDR3. The chain links TRBV10-3 to TRBJ1-2; 9 nucleotides match TRBD1. J lost 8 bases, V lost 0 bases, and 1 base had no gene match. The germline gives CDR1 ENHRY, CDR2 SYGVKD. CDR3 length: 13 residues. CDR3 protein: CAISESQGAGYTF. For the CDR3, the DNA is TGTGCCATCAGTGAGTCACAGGGGGCCGGCTACACCTTC.

This chain uses TRBV19 with TRBJ2-6; 9 bases align to TRBD1. Germline CDR1 is LNHDA and CDR2 is SQIVND (reference sequence). The CDR3 extends over 15 amino acids. The V and J ends lost 8 bases and 4 bases, in that order; junction bases with no gene match: 6. The CDR3 spells CASSGTGMGANVLTF. CDR3 sequence (DNA): TGTGCCAGTTCCGGGACAGGGATGGGGGCCAACGTCCTGACTTTC.

The chain is built from TRBV19 and TRBJ2-1; possible D gene TRBD1, 6 bases. With 5 bases removed from V and 6 bases from J, the gap between germline ends came to 20 bases. This CDR3 region has 16 residues. Germline V gives CDR1 LNHDA, CDR2 SQIVND (reference sequence). CDR3 DNA sequence: TGTGCCAGTAGTCCCCCGGTAGGGGGATACGGCAATGAGCAGTTCTTC. This translates into CASSPPVGGYGNEQFF.

This chain connects TRBV3-1 (or the pseudogene TRBV3-2) to TRBJ1-6, with D hard to call. Trimming shortened V by 3 bases and J by 8 bases, and 8 bases separated the two germline ends. CDR3 length: 13 residues. The germline CDR1 and CDR2 sequences are LGHDT and YNNKEL (reference sequence). This chain's CDR3 is CASSQGSDSPLHF. The CDR3 bases are TGTGCCAGCAGCCAGGGGAGTGATTCACCCCTCCACTTT.